This T cell receptor (beta chain) emerged from a study of T cell responses to AZD1222 COVID-19 vaccine. TCRdb keeps only in-frame clones here, not all; method: immunoSEQ multiplex PCR. This sample has about 160,000 clones, with around 87% found just once. The sequence derives from an adult who received the AZD1222 COVID-19 vaccine. Sequenced material: peripheral blood, taken 28 days after the second AZD1222 dose.

In nucleotides, the CDR3 is TGTGCCAGCAATCTAGGGGCAGGGTCTGGCTACACCTTC. Protein: CASNLGAGSGYTF. The chain links TRBV7-9 to TRBJ1-2, with TRBD1 as a possible D gene (5 bases). V lost 7 bases, J lost 7 bases, and 16 bases lay in between. This CDR3 comprises 13 residues. Germline V lookup: CDR1 SEHNR, CDR2 FQNEAQ (reference sequence).